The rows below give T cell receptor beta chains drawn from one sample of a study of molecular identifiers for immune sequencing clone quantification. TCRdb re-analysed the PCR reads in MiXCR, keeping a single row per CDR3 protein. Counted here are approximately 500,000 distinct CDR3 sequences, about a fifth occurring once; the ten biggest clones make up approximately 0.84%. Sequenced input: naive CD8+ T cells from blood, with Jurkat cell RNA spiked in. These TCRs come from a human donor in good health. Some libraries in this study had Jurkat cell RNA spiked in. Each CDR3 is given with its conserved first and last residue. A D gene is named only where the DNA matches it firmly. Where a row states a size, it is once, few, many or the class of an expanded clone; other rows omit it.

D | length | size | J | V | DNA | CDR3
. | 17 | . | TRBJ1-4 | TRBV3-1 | TGTGCCAGCAGCCAAGTATTTAAGATCGGAGCAAATGAAAAACTGTTTTTT | CASSQVFKIGANEKLFF
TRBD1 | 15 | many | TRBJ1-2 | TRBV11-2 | TGTGCCAGCAGCTTGCCGGGACAGTCCAGCTATGGCTACACCTTC | CASSLPGQSSYGYTF
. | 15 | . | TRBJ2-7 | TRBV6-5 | TGTGCCAGCAGGACAGTCAACGGACCCCTAAGCGAGCAGTACTTC | CASRTVNGPLSEQYF
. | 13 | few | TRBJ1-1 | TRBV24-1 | TGTGCCACCAGTCTCGGGGGGAGGACTGAAGCTTTCTTT | CATSLGGRTEAFF
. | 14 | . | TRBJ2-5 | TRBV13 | TGTGCCAGCAGCTACCGACAGGACGAAGAGACCCAGTACTTC | CASSYRQDEETQYF
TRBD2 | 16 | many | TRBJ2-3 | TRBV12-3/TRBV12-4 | TGTGCCAGCAGTCCCACCGGGACTAGCGACACAGATACGCAGTATTTT | CASSPTGTSDTDTQYF
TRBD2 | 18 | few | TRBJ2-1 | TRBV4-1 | TGCGCCAGCAGCCCCCGGACTAGCGGGAGAGCTGGACCTTTAGAGCAGTTCTTC | CASSPRTSGRAGPLEQFF
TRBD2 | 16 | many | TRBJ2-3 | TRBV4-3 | TGCGCCAGCAGCCAAGAGACGCTAGCGGGGGGGCAAACGCAGTATTTT | CASSQETLAGGQTQYF
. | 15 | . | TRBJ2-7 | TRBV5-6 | TGTGCCAGCAGCCAGCCTTTTCTAGCGTTCCACGAGCAGTACTTC | CASSQPFLAFHEQYF
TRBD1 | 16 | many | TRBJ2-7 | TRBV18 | TGTGCCAGCTCACTCATTCCGGGACAGGGGGCCTACGAGCAGTACTTC | CASSLIPGQGAYEQYF
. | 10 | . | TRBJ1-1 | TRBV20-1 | TGCAGTGCAATTTCAGGTGAAGCTTTCTTT | CSAISGEAFF
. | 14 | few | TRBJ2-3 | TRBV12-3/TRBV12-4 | TGTGCCAGCAGTTACGGACAGACCACAGATACGCAGTATTTT | CASSYGQTTDTQYF
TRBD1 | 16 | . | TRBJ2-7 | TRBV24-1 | TGTGCCACCAGTGTCCTAGTCCGGGACAGACCGTACGAGCAGTACTTC | CATSVLVRDRPYEQYF
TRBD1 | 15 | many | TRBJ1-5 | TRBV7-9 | TGTGCCAGCAGCTCCTCAGGGGACAGGGACCAGCCCCAGCATTTT | CASSSSGDRDQPQHF
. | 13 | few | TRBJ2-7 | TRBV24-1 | TGTGCCACCAGTGTATCAGGGGCGTACGAGCAGTACTTC | CATSVSGAYEQYF
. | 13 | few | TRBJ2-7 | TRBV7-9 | TGTGCCAGCAGCTTAGCGGAGGGGCCCGAGCAGTACTTC | CASSLAEGPEQYF
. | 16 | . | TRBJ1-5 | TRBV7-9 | TGTGCCAGCAGCCAAACAGGGACGTTAGGCAATCAGCCCCAGCATTGG | CASSQTGTLGNQPQHW
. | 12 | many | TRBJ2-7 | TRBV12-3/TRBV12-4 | TGTGCCAGCCAGGGAGCCCGAGACGAGCAGTACTTC | CASQGARDEQYF
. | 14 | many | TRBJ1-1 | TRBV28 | TGTGCCAGCAGTTTGTTTCCTGGGAACACTGAAGCTTTCTTT | CASSLFPGNTEAFF
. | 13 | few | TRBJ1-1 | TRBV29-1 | TGCAGCGGGGGGAGGGACATTTACACTGAAGCTTTCTTT | CSGGRDIYTEAFF
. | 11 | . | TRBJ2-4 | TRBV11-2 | TGTGCCAGCAGCTTATCTGGCATTCAGTACTTC | CASSLSGIQYF
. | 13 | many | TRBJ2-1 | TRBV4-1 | TGCGCCAGCAGCCAAGTAGTAGCGGATGAGCAGTTCTTC | CASSQVVADEQFF
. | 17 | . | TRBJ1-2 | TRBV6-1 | TGTGCCAGCAGTGAAGCCAATACAGGGCTCTGGAACTATGGCTACACCTTC | CASSEANTGLWNYGYTF
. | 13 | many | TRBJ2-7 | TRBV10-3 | TGTGCCATCAGTGAGTCGGGGTCCTACGAGCAGTACTTC | CAISESGSYEQYF
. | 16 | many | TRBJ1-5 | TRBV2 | TGTGCCAGCAGTGAAGCGCACGTAGGTAGCAATCAGCCCCAGCATTTT | CASSEAHVGSNQPQHF
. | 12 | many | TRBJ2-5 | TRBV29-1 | TGCAGCGTTGATCCGGACCAAGAGACCCAGTACTTC | CSVDPDQETQYF
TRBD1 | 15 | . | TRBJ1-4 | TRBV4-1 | TGCGCCAGCAGCCAGTTCCGGGACAGGGTTGAAAAACTGTTTTTT | CASSQFRDRVEKLFF
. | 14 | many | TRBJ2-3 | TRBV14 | TGTGCCAGCAGCCAAGGCCTACCGGCAGATACGCAGTATTTT | CASSQGLPADTQYF
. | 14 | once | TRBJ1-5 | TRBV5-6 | TGTGCCAGCAACGACTCGGACACCAATCAGCCCCAGCATTTT | CASNDSDTNQPQHF
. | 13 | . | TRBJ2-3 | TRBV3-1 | TGTGCCAGCCCCGAAACTAGCACAGATACGCAGTATTTT | CASPETSTDTQYF
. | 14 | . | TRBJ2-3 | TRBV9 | TGTGCCAGCAGCGTAGAGGGGGCGGGGGATACGCAGTATTTT | CASSVEGAGDTQYF
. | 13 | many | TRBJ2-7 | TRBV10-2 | TGCGCCAGCAGGGGGGACGCCACGTACGAGCAGTACTTC | CASRGDATYEQYF
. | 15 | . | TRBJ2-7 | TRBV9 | TGTGCCAGCAGCGCAGGGACTTCCATGTGGGGCGAGCAGTACTTC | CASSAGTSMWGEQYF
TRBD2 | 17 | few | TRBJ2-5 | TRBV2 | TGTGCCAGCAGCACTGGACTAGCGGGCCTTAGTGCAGAGACCCAGTACTTC | CASSTGLAGLSAETQYF
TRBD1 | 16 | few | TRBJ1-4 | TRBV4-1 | TGCGCCAGCAGTACAGGACCGGGACAGAGCGGTGAAAAACTGTTTTTT | CASSTGPGQSGEKLFF
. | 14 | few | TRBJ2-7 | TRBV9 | TGTGCCAGCAGCGGGAGCGGGTCACCCTACGAGCAGTACTTC | CASSGSGSPYEQYF
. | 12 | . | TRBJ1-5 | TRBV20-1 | TGCAGTGCTAGGGACAGTGTGCAGCCCCAGCATTTT | CSARDSVQPQHF
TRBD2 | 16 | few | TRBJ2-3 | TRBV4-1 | TGCGCCAGCAGCCGCCTTCTAGCGGGAGAAACAGATACGCAGTATTTT | CASSRLLAGETDTQYF
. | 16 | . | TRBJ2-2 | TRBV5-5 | TGTGCCAGCAGCTTGGACCGGGAGACCCACACCGGGGAGCTGTTTTTT | CASSLDRETHTGELFF
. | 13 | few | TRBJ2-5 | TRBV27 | TGTGCCAGCAGGCATCTGAAACAAGAGACCCAGTACTTC | CASRHLKQETQYF
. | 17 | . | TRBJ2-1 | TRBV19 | TGTGCCAGTAGTATAACCCCGGGCCGGAGCTCCTACAATGAGCAGTTCTTC | CASSITPGRSSYNEQFF
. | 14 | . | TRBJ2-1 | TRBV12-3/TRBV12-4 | TGTGCCAGCGCCTTCGGGGGAACCTACAATGAGCAGTTCTTC | CASAFGGTYNEQFF
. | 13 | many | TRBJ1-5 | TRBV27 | TGTGCCAGCAGTCCGAGAGGCAATCAGCCCCAGCATTTT | CASSPRGNQPQHF